The entry that follows covers one T cell receptor beta chain sequence. The antigen is unknown. This sample was taken from a study of blood T cells in healthy people across ages. Points from the study as a whole: A strong correlation was found between TCR beta diversity and the percentage of naive T cells. Diversity was estimated from one million T cells, and these estimates were considered underestimates.

Next came a second PCR, run for roughly 6 to 11 cycles, which used a sample-barcoded 5' primer along with a J-beta primer mix. The yield of each sample was at least 2.5 million CDR3-containing paired-end reads. TCRdb processed the 5' RACE reads anew with MiXCR; each CDR3 protein has one entry. Here the sample spans more than 1.4 million distinct CDR3 sequences, about 43% being singletons. The individuals who served as donors were healthy Caucasians living in Russia, aged about 6 to 90. The length of the CDR3 is 13 residues. Germline V gives CDR1 SEHNR, CDR2 FQNEAQ (reference sequence). V was pared by 10 bases and J by 0 bases, with 13 bases between.

J is TRBJ2-7 and V is TRBV7-9; D remains unclear. The sample was blood. The clonotype comes from a woman under 30 in good health. The CDR3 nucleotides read TGTGCCACCAGTGACCACAACTCCTACGAGCAGTACTTC. Translated: CATSDHNSYEQYF.